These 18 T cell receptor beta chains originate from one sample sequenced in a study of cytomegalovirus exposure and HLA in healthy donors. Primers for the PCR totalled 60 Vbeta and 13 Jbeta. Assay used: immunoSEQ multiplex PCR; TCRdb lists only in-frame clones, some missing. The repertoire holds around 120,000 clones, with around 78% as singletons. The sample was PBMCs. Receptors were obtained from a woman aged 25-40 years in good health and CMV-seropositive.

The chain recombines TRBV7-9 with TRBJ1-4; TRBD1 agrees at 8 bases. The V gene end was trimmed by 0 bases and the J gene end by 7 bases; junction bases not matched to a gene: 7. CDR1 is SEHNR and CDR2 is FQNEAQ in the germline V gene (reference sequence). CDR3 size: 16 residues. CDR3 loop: CASSLARGQGPEKLFF. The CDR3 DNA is TGTGCCAGCAGCTTAGCTCGCGGACAGGGCCCTGAAAAACTGTTTTTT.

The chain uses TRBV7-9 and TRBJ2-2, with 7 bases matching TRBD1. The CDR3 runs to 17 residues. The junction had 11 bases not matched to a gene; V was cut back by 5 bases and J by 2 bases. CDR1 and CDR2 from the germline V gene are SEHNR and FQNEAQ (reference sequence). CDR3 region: CASSPTGATFNTGELFF. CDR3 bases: TGTGCCAGCAGCCCAACAGGGGCTACCTTCAACACCGGGGAGCTGTTTTTT.

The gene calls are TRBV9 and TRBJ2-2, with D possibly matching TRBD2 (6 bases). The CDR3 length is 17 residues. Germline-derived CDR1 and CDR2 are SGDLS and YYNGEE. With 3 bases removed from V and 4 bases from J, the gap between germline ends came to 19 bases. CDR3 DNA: TGTGCCAGCAGCGCCCCCGGTATTAGCGGCTTCACCGGGGAGCTGTTTTTT. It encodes CASSAPGISGFTGELFF. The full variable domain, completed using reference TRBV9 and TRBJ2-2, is DSGVTQTPKHLITATGQRVTLRCSPRSGDLSVYWYQQSLDQGLQFLIQYYNGEERAKGNILERFSAQQFPDLHSELNLSSLELGDSALYFCASSAPGISGFTGELFFGEGSRLTVL.

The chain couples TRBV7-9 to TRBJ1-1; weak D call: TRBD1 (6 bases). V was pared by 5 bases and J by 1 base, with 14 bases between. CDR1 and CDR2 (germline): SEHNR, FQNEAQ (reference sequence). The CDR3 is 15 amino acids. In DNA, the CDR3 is TGTGCCAGCAGCCATGAGGGACACCCGAACACTGAAGCTTTCTTT. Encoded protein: CASSHEGHPNTEAFF.

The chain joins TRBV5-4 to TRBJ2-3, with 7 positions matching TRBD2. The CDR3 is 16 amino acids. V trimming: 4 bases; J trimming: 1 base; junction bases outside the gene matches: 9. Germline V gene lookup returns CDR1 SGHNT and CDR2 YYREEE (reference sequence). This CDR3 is CASSPAPLAGTDTQYF. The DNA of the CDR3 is TGTGCCAGCAGCCCAGCCCCTCTAGCGGGCACAGATACGCAGTATTTT.

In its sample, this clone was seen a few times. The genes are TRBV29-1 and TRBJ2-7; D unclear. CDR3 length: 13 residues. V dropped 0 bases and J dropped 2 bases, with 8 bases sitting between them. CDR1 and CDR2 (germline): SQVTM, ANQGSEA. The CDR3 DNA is TGCAGCGTTGAAGATCCTGCAGCCTACGAGCAGTACTTC. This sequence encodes CSVEDPAAYEQYF.

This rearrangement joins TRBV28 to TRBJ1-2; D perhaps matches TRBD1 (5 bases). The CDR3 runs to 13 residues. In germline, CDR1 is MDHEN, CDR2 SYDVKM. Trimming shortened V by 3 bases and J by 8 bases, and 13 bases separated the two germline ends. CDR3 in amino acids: CASSLRGMGGYTF. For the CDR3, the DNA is TGTGCCAGCAGTTTGCGGGGGATGGGGGGCTACACCTTC.

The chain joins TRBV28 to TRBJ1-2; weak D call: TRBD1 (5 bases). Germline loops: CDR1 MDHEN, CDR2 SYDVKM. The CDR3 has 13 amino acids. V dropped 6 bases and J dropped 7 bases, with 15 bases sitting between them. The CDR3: CASRQGRLAGYTF. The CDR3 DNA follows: TGTGCCAGCAGGCAGGGTAGACTAGCTGGCTACACCTTC.

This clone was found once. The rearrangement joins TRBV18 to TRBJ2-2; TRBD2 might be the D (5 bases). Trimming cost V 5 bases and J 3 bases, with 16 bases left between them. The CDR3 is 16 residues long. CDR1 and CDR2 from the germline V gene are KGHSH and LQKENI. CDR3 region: CASSTGLPADTGELFF. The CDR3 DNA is TGTGCCAGCTCAACCGGACTCCCCGCGGACACCGGGGAGCTGTTTTTT. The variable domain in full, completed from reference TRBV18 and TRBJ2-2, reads NAGVMQNPRHLVRRRGQEARLRCSPMKGHSHVYWYRQLPEEGLKFMVYLQKENIIDESGMPKERFSAEFPKEGPSILRIQQVVRGDSAAYFCASSTGLPADTGELFFGEGSRLTVL.

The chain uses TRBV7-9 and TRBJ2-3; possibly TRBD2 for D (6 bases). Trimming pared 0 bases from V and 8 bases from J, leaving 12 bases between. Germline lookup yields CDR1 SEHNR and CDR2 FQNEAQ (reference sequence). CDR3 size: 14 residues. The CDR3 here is CASSLAEGTRTQYF. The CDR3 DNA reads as TGTGCCAGCAGCTTAGCGGAGGGAACCCGTACGCAGTATTTT.

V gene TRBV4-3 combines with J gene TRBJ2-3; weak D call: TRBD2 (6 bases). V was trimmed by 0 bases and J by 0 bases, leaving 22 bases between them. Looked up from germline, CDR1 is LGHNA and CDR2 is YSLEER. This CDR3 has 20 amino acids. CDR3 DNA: TGCGCCAGCAGCCAAGATTTGAGGAGGGGATCAACCACAAGCACAGATACGCAGTATTTT. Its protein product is CASSQDLRRGSTTSTDTQYF.

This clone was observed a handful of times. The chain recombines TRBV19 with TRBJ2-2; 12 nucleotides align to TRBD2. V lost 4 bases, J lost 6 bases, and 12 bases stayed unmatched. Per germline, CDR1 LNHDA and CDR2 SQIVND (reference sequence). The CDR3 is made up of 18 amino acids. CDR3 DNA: TGTGCCAGTAGTAAGAAGAGACTAGCGGGGGCCCCGTCCGGGGAGCTGTTTTTT. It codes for CASSKKRLAGAPSGELFF.

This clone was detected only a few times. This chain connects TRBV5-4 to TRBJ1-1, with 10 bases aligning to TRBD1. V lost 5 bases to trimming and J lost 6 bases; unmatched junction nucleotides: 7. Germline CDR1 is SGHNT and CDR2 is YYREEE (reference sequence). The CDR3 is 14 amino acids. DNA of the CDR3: TGTGCCAGCAGAGTTGGACAGGGGGGGTCTGAAGCTTTCTTT. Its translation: CASRVGQGGSEAFF.

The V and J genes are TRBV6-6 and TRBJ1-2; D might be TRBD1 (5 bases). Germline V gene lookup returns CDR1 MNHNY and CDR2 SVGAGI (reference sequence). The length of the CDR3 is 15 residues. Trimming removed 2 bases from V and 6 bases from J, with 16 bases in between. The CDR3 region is CASSYEFAGRDGYTF. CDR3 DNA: TGTGCCAGCAGTTACGAGTTTGCAGGGAGGGATGGCTACACCTTC.

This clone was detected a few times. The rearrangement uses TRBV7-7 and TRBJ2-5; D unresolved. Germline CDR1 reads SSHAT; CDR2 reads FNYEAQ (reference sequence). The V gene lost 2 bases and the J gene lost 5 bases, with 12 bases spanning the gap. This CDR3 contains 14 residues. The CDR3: CASSLTLGAETQYF. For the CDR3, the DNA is TGTGCCAGCAGCTTAACTTTGGGCGCGGAGACCCAGTACTTC.

CDR3 in DNA: TGTGCCAGTAGTATTCTGGGGGCCTCTGGAAACACCATATATTTT. Its translation is CASSILGASGNTIYF. The rearrangement links TRBV19 to TRBJ1-3; tentatively, D is TRBD1 (6 bases). Trimming stripped 3 bases from V and 0 bases from J, with 9 bases between. The CDR3 runs to 15 residues. Germline lookup yields CDR1 LNHDA and CDR2 SQIVND (reference sequence).

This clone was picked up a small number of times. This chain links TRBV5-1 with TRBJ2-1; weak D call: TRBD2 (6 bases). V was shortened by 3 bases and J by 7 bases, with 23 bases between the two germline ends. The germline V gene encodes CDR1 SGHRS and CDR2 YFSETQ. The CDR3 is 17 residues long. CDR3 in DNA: TGCGCCAGCAGCTATACCGGGTGGGGGGTAGTCTTGAATGAGCAGTTCTTC. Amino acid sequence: CASSYTGWGVVLNEQFF. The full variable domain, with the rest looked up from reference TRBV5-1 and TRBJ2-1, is KAGVTQTPRYLIKTRGQQVTLSCSPISGHRSVSWYQQTPGQGLQFLFEYFSETQRNKGNFPGRFSGRQFSNSRSEMNVSTLELGDSALYLCASSYTGWGVVLNEQFFGPGTRLTVL.

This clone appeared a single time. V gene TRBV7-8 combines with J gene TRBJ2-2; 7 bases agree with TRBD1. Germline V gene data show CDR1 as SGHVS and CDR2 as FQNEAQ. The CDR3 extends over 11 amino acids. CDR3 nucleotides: TGTGTCACAGGGGTGGCCGGGGAGCTGTTTTTT. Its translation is CVTGVAGELFF.